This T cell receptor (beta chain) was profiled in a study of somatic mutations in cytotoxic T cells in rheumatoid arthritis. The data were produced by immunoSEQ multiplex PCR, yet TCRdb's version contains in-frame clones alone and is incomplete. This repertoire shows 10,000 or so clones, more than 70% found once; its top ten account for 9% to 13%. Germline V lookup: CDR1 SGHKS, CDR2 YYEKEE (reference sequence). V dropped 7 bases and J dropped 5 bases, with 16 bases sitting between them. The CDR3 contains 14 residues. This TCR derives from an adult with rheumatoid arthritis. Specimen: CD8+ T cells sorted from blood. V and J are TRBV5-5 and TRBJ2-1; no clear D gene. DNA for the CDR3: TGTGCCAGCCTTCTATGGGGTGGCAACAATGAGCAGTTCTTC. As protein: CASLLWGGNNEQFF. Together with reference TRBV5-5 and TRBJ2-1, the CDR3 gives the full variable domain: DAGVTQSPTHLIKTRGQQVTLRCSPISGHKSVSWYQQVLGQGPQFIFQYYEKEERGRGNFPDRFSARQFPNYSSELNVNALLLGDSALYLCASLLWGGNNEQFFGPGTRLTVL.